This entry concerns a single T cell receptor (beta chain). The target antigen is unknown. The entry originates in a study of shared clonotypes between healthy human individuals. Study-wide findings and caveats: Limitation of the genetic and exposure-history diversity represented came from the few donors.

CDR3 length: 15 amino acids. Trimming took 2 bases from V and 4 from J; bases not matched to a gene: 6. The germline gives CDR1 SGHRS, CDR2 YFSETQ. The assay was immunoSEQ multiplex PCR, and TCRdb's table has in-frame clones only and misses some. The repertoire holds approximately 470,000 clones, more than 75% seen once, with around 12% in the top ten. This TCR derives from a woman aged 40 to 50 in good health. Some clones in this sample may be carry-over from other donors' samples. V and J are TRBV5-1 and TRBJ1-3, with TRBD1 matching over 7 bases. Sequenced sample: PBMCs. CDR3 sequence (DNA): TGCGCCAGCAGCTTAGGGGGCGTGAAGGGAAACACCATATATTTT. Translating it yields CASSLGGVKGNTIYF.